This T cell receptor beta chain was sequenced in a study of beta chain features in type 1 diabetes. Study information: Across the samples, roughly 98,000,000 sorted cells were examined in total.

V was pared by 3 bases and J by 5 bases, with 16 bases between. The CDR3 sequence is 15 residues long. Germline-derived CDR1 and CDR2 are SEHNR and FQNEAQ (reference sequence). Turning to this clone: Its target is unknown.

Based on CD45RO/CCR7/CD25/CD127/CD95/CD27, CD4+ regulatory, stem cell-like memory, naive and central memory cells were sorted. The investigators reverse transcribed all of the isolated RNA, so they sequenced expressed TCRB transcripts. Samples of naive, central memory and regulatory T cells yielded a mean of around 3.5 million reads. Profiling relied on immunoSEQ multiplex PCR, and the TCRdb table lists in-frame clones only, not all of them. The sample carries under 450,000 clones, approximately 15% recorded once. Study results and caveats: There was a moderate but significant shortening of TCRB CDR3s in all four CD4+ subsets of Type 1 diabetes patients.

The rearrangement links TRBV7-9 to TRBJ2-5; possible D gene TRBD1, 6 bases. The sequencing input was naive CD4+ T cells from blood. The origin of this receptor is a man aged 30 to 39 in good health. Written as DNA, the CDR3 is TGTGCCAGCAGCTTCTCCCCCTCGACAGGCGAGACCCAGTACTTC. Amino acid sequence: CASSFSPSTGETQYF. Full variable domain (remainder filled in from reference TRBV7-9 and TRBJ2-5): DTGVSQNPRHKITKRGQNVTFRCDPISEHNRLYWYRQTLGQGPEFLTYFQNEAQLEKSRLLSDRFSAERPKGSFSTLEIQRTEQGDSAMYLCASSFSPSTGETQYFGPGTRLLVL.